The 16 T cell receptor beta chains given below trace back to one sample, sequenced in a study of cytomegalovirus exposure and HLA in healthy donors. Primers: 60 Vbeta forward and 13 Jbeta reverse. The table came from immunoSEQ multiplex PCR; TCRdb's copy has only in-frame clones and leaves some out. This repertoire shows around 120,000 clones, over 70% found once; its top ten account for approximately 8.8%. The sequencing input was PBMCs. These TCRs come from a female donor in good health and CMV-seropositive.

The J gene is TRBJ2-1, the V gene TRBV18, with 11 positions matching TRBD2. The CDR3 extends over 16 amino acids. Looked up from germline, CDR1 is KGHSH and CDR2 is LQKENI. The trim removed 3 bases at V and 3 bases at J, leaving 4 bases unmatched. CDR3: CASSPASGGLYNEQFF. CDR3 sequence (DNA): TGTGCCAGCTCACCCGCTAGCGGGGGGCTCTACAATGAGCAGTTCTTC.

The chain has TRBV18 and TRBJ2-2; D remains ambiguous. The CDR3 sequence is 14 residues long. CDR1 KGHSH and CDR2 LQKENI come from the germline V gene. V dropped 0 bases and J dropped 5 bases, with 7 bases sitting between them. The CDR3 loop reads CASSPPAWTGELFF. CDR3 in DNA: TGTGCCAGCTCACCACCGGCTTGGACCGGGGAGCTGTTTTTT.

The CDR3 DNA reads as TGTGCCAGCAGTTACTCGGTGTTAGCTAACTATGGCTACACCTTC. Its protein product is CASSYSVLANYGYTF. V and J are TRBV6-5 and TRBJ1-2; D remains ambiguous. The ends were cut back, 0 bases at V and 0 bases at J, with 8 bases in the middle. From germline, CDR1 is MNHEY and CDR2 SVGAGI. The CDR3 covers 15 residues.

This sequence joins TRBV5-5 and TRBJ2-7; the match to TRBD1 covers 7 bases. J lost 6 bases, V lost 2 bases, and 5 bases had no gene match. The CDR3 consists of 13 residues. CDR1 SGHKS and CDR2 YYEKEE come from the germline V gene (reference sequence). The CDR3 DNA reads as TGTGCCAGCAGCTTAATTCCAGGGGGCGAGCAGTACTTC. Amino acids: CASSLIPGGEQYF. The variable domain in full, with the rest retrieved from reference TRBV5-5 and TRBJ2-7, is DAGVTQSPTHLIKTRGQQVTLRCSPISGHKSVSWYQQVLGQGPQFIFQYYEKEERGRGNFPDRFSARQFPNYSSELNVNALLLGDSALYLCASSLIPGGEQYFGPGTRLTVT.

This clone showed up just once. The chain's CDR3 is CASSQESGFRNTIYF. CDR3 coding DNA: TGCGCCAGCAGCCAAGAATCAGGGTTTCGAAACACCATATATTTT. This sequence joins TRBV4-3 and TRBJ1-3; a weak D match, TRBD1 (5 bases). In germline, CDR1 is LGHNA, CDR2 YSLEER. Trimming left V 0 bases short and J 5 bases short, with 11 bases between. CDR3 length: 15 amino acids.

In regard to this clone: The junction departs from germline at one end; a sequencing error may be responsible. CDR3 DNA: TGTGCTAGCAGCTTGACTGGGGCCGGGGGTGGAGAGACCCAGTACTTC. Protein sequence: CASSLTGAGGGETQYF. The chain links TRBV7-7 to TRBJ2-5; a possible D gene is TRBD2 (6 bases). Per the germline V gene, CDR1 is SSHAT and CDR2 is FNYEAQ (reference sequence). The CDR3 is 16 amino acids.

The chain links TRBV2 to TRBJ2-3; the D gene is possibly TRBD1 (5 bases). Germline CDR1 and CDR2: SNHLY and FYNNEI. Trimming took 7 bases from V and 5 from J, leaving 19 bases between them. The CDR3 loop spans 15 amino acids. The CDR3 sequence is CASTQDTQGIDTQYF. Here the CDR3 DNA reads TGTGCCAGCACCCAGGACACCCAGGGCATAGATACGCAGTATTTT.

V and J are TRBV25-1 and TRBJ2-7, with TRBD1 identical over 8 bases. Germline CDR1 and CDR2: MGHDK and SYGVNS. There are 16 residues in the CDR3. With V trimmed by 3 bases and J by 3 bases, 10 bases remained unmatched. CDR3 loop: CASSDLDTGQGYEQYF. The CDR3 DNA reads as TGTGCCAGCAGTGACCTCGACACTGGACAGGGCTACGAGCAGTACTTC.

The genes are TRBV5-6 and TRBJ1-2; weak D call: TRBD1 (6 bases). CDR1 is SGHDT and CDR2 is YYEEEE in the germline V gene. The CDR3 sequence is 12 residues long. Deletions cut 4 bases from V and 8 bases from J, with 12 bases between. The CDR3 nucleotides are TGTGCCAGCAGCAAGGACAGTAAAGGCTACACCTTC. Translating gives CASSKDSKGYTF.

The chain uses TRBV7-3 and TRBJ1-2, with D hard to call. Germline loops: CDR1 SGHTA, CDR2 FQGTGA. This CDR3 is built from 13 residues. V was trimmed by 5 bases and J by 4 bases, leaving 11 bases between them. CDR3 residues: CASSRGQIYGYTF. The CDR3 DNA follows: TGTGCCAGCAGCCGCGGCCAAATCTATGGCTACACCTTC.

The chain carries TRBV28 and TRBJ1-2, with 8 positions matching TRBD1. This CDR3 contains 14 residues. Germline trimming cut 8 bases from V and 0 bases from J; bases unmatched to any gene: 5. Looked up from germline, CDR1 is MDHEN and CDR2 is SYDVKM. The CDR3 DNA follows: TGTGCCAGCCAGAAACAGGGGGCTAACTATGGCTACACCTTC. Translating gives CASQKQGANYGYTF.

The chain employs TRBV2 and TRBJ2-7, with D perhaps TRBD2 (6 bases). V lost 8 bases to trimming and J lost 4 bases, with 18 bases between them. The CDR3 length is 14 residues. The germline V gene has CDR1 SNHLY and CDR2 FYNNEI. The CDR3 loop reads CASLPGLLGYEQYF. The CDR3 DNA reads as TGTGCCAGCTTACCGGGACTGCTAGGGTACGAGCAGTACTTC.

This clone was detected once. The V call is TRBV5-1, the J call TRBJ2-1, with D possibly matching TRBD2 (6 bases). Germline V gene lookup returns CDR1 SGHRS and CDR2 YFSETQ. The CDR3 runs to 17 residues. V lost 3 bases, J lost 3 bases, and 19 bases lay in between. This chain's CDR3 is CASSSTSGAALYNEQFF. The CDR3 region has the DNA TGCGCCAGCAGCTCCACTTCGGGAGCCGCTCTCTACAATGAGCAGTTCTTC.

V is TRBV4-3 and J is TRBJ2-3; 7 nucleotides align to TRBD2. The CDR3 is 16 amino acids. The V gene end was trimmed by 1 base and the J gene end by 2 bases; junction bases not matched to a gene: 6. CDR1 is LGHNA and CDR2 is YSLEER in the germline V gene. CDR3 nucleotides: TGCGCCAGCAGCCAAGCAGCAGCGGGGTCCACAGATACGCAGTATTTT. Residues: CASSQAAAGSTDTQYF.

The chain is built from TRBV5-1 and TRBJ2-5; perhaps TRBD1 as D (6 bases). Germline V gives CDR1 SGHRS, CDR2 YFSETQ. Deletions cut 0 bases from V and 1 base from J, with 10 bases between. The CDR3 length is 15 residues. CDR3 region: CASSLAGTPQETQYF. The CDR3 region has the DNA TGCGCCAGCAGCTTGGCCGGGACACCCCAAGAGACCCAGTACTTC.

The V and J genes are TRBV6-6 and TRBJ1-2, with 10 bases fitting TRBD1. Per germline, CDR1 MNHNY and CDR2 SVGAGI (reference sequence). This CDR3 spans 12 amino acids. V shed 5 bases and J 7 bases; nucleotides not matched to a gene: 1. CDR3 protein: CASSGDRGGYTF. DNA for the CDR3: TGTGCCAGCAGTGGGGACAGGGGTGGCTACACCTTC.